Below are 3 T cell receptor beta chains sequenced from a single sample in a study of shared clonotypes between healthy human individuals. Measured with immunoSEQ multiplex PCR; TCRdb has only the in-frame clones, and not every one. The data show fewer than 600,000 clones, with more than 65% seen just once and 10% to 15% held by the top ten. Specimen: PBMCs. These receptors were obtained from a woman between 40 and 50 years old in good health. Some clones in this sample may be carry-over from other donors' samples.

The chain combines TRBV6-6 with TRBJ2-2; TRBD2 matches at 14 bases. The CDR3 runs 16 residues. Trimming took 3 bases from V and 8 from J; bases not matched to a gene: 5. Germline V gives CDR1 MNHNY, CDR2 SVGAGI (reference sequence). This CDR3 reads CASSYGTSGSAGELFF. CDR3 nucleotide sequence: TGTGCCAGCAGTTATGGGACTAGCGGGAGTGCGGGGGAGCTGTTTTTT.

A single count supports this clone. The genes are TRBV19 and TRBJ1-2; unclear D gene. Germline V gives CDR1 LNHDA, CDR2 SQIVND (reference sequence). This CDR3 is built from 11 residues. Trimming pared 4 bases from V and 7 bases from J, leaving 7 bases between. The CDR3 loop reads CASSTTGGYTF. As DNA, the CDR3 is TGTGCCAGTAGTACGACTGGTGGCTACACCTTC.

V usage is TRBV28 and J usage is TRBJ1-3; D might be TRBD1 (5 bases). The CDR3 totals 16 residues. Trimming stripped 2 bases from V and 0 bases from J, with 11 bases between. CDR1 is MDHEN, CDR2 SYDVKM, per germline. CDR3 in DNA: TGTGCCAGCAGTTTAGGCGGGACCTTCTCTGGAAACACCATATATTTT. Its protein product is CASSLGGTFSGNTIYF. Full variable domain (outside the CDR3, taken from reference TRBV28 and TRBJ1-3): DVKVTQSSRYLVKRTGEKVFLECVQDMDHENMFWYRQDPGLGLRLIYFSYDVKMKEKGDIPEGYSVSREKKERFSLILESASTNQTSMYLCASSLGGTFSGNTIYFGEGSWLTVV.